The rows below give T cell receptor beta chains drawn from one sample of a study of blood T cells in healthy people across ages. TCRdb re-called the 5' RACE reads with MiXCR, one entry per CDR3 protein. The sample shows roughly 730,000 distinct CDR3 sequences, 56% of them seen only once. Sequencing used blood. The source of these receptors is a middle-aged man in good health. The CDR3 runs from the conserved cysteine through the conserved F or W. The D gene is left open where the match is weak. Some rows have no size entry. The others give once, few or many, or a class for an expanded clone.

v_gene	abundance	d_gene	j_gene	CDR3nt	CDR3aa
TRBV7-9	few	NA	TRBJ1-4	TGTGCCAGCAGCTACCGGGACACTCAAAATGAAAAACTGTTTTTT	CASSYRDTQNEKLFF
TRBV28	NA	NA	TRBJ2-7	TGTGCCAGCAGTGAGTTGGGCCGGTACGAGCAGTACTTC	CASSELGRYEQYF
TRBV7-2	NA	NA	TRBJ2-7	TGTGCCAGCAGCTTAGGGGGATGGTATTTAGGGGACAACTCCTACGAGCAGTACTTC	CASSLGGWYLGDNSYEQYF
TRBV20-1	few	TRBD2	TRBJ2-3	TGCAGTGCCCAGCTCCCCTTGGCGGGGGGGAGCACAGATACGCAGTATTTT	CSAQLPLAGGSTDTQYF
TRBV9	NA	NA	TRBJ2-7	TGTGCCAGCAGCAGTACGGTTGGCGAGCAGTACTTC	CASSSTVGEQYF
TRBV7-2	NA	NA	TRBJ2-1	TGTGCCAGCAGCACTAGGGGTACCTTCTCCTACAATGAGCAGTTCTTC	CASSTRGTFSYNEQFF
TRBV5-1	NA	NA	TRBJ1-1	TGCGCCAGCAGCGCGTTGGGAGTTACGAACACTGAAGCTTTCTTT	CASSALGVTNTEAFF
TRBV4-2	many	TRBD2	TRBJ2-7	TGTGCCAGCAGCCAATTCCTAGCGGGGGGCTCCTACGAGCAGTACTTC	CASSQFLAGGSYEQYF
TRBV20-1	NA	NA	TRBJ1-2	TGCAGTGCTAGAGATAGGATCCTAAACTATGGCAACACCTTC	CSARDRILNYGNTF
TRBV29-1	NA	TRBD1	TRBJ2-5	TGCAGCGTTGCCGGGACAGCGTGGGAGACCCAGTACTTC	CSVAGTAWETQYF
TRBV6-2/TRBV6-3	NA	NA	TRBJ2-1	TGTGCCAGCAGTTACAAAGGCCGGGACTCACCTTACAATGAGCAGTTCTTC	CASSYKGRDSPYNEQFF
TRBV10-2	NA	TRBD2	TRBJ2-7	TGCGCCAGCAAACCGACTAGCGGGAGCTCCTACGAGCAGTACTTC	CASKPTSGSSYEQYF
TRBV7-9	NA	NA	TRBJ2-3	TGTGCCAGCAGCTTAGCGGCAGGAATCAGCACAGATACGCAGTATTTT	CASSLAAGISTDTQYF
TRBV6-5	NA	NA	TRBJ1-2	TGTGCCAGCAGTTACACCGACAGGTTGGGGGGCTACACCTTC	CASSYTDRLGGYTF
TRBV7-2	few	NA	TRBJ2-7	TGTGCCAGCAAAACGGACGGTAGCCCTGTCGAGCAGTACTTC	CASKTDGSPVEQYF
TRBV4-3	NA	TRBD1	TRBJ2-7	TGCGCCGGCAGCCAAGACAGGGGTTCCCCCTACGAGCAGTACTTC	CAGSQDRGSPYEQYF
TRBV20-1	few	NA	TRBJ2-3	TGCAGTGCTAGGGACTTTTATACGCAGTATTTT	CSARDFYTQYF
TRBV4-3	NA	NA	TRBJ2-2	TGCGCCAGCAGCCAAGATTTGATTGACACCGGGGAGCTGTTTTTT	CASSQDLIDTGELFF
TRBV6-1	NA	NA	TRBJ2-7	TGTGCCAGCAGTGAAGCCCCAGCGCCTGCCCCCTACGAGCAGTACTTC	CASSEAPAPAPYEQYF
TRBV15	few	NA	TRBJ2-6	TGTGCCACCAGTAACCCCGCGGGCCGTGAACGGCTCACCACCTCTGGGGCCAACGTCCTGACTTTC	CATSNPAGRERLTTSGANVLTF
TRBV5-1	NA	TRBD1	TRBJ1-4	TGCGCCAGCAGCTCTTCGGACAGGGGAAATGAAAAACTGTTTTTT	CASSSSDRGNEKLFF
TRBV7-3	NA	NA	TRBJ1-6	TGTGCCAGCAGCGCGGACAGATATTCACCCCTCCACTTT	CASSADRYSPLHF
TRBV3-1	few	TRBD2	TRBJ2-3	TGTGCCAGCAGCCAGATACTAGCGGGGGGCCGGTGGAACCCAGATACGCAGTATTTT	CASSQILAGGRWNPDTQYF